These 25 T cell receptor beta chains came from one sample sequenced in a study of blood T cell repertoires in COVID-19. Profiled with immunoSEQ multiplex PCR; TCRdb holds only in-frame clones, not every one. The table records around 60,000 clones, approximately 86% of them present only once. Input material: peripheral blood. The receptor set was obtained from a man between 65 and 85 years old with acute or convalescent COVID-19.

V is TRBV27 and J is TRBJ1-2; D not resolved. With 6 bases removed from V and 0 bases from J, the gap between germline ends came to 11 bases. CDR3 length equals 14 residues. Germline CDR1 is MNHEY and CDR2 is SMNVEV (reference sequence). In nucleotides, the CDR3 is TGTGCCAGCAGCCCTCAGTTGACTAACTATGGCTACACCTTC. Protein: CASSPQLTNYGYTF.

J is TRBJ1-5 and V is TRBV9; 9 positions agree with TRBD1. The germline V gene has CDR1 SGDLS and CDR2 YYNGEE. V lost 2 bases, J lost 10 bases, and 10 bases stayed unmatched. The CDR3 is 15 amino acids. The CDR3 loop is CASSVTGGPLEPQHF. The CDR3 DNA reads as TGTGCCAGCAGCGTTACAGGGGGCCCCCTAGAACCCCAGCATTTT.

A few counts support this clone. In nucleotides, the CDR3 is TGCGCCAGCAGCCAGGGCCCGGGACAGGGGCCCCACGAGCAGTACTTC. This gives the protein CASSQGPGQGPHEQYF. The chain combines TRBV4-1 with TRBJ2-7; 10 bases match TRBD1. Trimming removed 3 bases from V and 5 bases from J; junction bases left unmatched: 10. This CDR3 comprises 16 residues. Germline V CDR1 and CDR2: MGHRA, YSYEKL.

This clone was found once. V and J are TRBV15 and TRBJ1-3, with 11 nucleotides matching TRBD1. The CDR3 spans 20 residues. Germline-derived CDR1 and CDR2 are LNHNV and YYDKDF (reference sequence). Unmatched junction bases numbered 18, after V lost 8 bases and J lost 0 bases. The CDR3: CATRTGGRPGRGFSGNTIYF. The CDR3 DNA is TGTGCCACCCGGACAGGGGGCCGCCCGGGCCGGGGATTCTCTGGAAACACCATATATTTT.

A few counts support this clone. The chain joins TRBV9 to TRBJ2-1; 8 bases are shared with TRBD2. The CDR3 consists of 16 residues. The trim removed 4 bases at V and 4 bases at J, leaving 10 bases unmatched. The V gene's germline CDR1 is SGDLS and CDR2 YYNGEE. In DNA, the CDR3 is TGTGCCAGCAGCCCCCTCGTGCGGGGGGAGTACAATGAGCAGTTCTTC. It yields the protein CASSPLVRGEYNEQFF.

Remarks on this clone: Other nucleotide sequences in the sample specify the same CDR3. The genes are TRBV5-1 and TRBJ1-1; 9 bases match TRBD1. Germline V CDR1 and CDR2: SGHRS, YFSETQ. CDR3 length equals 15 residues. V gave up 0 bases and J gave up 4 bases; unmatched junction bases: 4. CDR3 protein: CASSLGGQGSTEAFF. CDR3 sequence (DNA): TGCGCCAGCAGCTTGGGGGGACAGGGAAGCACTGAAGCTTTCTTT.

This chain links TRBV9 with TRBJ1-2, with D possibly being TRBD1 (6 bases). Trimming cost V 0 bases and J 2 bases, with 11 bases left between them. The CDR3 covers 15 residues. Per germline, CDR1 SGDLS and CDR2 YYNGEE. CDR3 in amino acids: CASSVATGMNYGYTF. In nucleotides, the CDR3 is TGTGCCAGCAGCGTAGCTACAGGGATGAACTATGGCTACACCTTC.

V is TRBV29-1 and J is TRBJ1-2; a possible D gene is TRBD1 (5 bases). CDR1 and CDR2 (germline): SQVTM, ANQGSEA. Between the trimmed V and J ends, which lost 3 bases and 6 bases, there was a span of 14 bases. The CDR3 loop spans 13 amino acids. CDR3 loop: CSVDLAQGDGYTF. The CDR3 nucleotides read TGCAGCGTTGATTTGGCCCAGGGTGATGGCTACACCTTC.

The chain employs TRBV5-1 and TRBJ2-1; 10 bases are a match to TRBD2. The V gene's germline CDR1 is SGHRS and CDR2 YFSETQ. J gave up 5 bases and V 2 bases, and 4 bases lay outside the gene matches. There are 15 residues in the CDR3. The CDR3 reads CASSFSGTSDNEQFF. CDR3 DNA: TGCGCCAGCAGCTTTTCCGGGACTAGCGACAATGAGCAGTTCTTC. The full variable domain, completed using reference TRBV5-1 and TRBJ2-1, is KAGVTQTPRYLIKTRGQQVTLSCSPISGHRSVSWYQQTPGQGLQFLFEYFSETQRNKGNFPGRFSGRQFSNSRSEMNVSTLELGDSALYLCASSFSGTSDNEQFFGPGTRLTVL.

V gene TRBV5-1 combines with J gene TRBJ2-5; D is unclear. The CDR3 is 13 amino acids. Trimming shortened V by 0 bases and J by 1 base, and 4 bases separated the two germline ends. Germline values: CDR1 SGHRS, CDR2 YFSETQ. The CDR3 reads CASSLGSQETQYF. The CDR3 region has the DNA TGCGCCAGCAGCTTGGGGAGCCAAGAGACCCAGTACTTC. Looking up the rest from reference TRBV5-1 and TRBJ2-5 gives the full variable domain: KAGVTQTPRYLIKTRGQQVTLSCSPISGHRSVSWYQQTPGQGLQFLFEYFSETQRNKGNFPGRFSGRQFSNSRSEMNVSTLELGDSALYLCASSLGSQETQYFGPGTRLLVL.

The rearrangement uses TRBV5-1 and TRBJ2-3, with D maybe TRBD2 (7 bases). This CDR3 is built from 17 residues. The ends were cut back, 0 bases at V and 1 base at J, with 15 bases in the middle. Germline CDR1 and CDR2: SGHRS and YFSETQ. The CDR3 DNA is TGCGCCAGCAGCTTGGTAGGGGGGGTCAGGGGCACAGATACGCAGTATTTT. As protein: CASSLVGGVRGTDTQYF.

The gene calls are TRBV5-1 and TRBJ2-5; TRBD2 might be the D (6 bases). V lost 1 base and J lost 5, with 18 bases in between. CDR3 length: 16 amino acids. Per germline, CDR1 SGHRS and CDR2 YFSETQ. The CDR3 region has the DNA TGCGCCAGCAGCTTGCCTGGGGCGGGGAGGAGGGAGACCCAGTACTTC. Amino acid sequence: CASSLPGAGRRETQYF.

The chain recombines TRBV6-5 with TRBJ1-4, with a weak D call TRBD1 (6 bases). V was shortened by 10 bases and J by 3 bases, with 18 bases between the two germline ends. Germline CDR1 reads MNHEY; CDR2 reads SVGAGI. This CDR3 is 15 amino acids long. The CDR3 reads CATRREDSPNEKLFF. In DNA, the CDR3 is TGTGCCACGAGAAGAGAGGACAGCCCTAATGAAAAACTGTTTTTT.

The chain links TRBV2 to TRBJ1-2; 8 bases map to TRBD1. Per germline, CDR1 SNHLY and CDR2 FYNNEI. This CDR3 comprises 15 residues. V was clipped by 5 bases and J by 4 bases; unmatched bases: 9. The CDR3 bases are TGTGCCAGCAGTCAGGGGCAGGGGGCGACCTATGGCTACACCTTC. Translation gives CASSQGQGATYGYTF.

This CDR3 reads CASSHRLGQGFSDEKLFF. CDR3 in DNA: TGTGCCAGCAGCCACCGATTGGGACAGGGCTTCTCGGATGAAAAACTGTTTTTT. The chain uses TRBV7-2 and TRBJ1-4, with 9 bases fitting TRBD1. The V gene's germline CDR1 is SGHTA and CDR2 FQGNSA. V lost 5 bases to trimming and J lost 6 bases; unmatched junction nucleotides: 16. This CDR3 has 18 amino acids.

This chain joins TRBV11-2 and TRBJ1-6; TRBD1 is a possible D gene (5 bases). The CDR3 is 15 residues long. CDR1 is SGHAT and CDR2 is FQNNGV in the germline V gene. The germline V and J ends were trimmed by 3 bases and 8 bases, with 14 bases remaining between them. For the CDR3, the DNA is TGTGCCAGCAGCTTCGGCGCTGGAGGGGATTCACCCCTCCACTTT. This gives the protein CASSFGAGGDSPLHF.

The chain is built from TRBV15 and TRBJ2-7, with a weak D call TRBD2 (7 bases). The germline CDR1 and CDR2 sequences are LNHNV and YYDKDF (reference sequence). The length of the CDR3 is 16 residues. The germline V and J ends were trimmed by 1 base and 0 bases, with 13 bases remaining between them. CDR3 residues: CATSRGAGASSYEQYF. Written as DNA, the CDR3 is TGTGCCACCAGCAGAGGGGCGGGGGCGAGCTCCTACGAGCAGTACTTC. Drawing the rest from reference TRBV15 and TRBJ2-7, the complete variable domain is DAMVIQNPRYQVTQFGKPVTLSCSQTLNHNVMYWYQQKSSQAPKLLFHYYDKDFNNEADTPDNFQSRRPNTSFCFLDIRSPGLGDTAMYLCATSRGAGASSYEQYFGPGTRLTVT.

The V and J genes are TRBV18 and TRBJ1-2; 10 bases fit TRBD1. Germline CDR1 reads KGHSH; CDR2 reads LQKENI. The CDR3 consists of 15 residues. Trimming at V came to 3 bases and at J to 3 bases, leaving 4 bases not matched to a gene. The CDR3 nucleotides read TGTGCCAGCTCACCTTGGGACAGGGGTTACTATGGCTACACCTTC. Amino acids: CASSPWDRGYYGYTF. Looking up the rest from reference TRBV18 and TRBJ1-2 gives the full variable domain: NAGVMQNPRHLVRRRGQEARLRCSPMKGHSHVYWYRQLPEEGLKFMVYLQKENIIDESGMPKERFSAEFPKEGPSILRIQQVVRGDSAAYFCASSPWDRGYYGYTFGSGTRLTVV.

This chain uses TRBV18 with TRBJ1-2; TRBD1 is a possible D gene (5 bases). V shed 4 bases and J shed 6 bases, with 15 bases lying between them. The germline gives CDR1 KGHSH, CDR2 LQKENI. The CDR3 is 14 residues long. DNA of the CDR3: TGTGCCAGCTCACTAGCCAGCAGGGATGATGGCTACACCTTC. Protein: CASSLASRDDGYTF.

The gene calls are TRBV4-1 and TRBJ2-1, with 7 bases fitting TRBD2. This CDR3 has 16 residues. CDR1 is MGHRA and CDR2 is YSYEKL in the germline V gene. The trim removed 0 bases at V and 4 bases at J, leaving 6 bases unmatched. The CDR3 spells CASSQERDYIYNEQFF. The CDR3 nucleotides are TGCGCCAGCAGCCAAGAGCGGGACTATATTTACAATGAGCAGTTCTTC.

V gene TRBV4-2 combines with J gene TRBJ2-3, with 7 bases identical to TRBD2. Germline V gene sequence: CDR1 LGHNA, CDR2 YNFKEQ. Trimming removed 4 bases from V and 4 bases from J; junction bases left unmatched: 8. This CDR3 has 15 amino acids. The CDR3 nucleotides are TGTGCCAGCAGCCGTGGGGCGGGGGATTCAGATACGCAGTATTTT. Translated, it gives CASSRGAGDSDTQYF.

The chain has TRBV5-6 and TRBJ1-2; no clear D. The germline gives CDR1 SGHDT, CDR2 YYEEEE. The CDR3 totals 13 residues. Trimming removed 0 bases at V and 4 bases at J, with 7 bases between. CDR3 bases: TGTGCCAGCAGCTTGGGCGCCTCCTATGGCTACACCTTC. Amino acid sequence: CASSLGASYGYTF.

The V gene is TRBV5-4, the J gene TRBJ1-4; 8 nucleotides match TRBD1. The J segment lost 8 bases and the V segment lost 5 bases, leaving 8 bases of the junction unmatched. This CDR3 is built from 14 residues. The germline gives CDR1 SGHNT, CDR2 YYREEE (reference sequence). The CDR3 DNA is TGTGCCAGCAGTCGACAGGGGTTGGGGGAAAAACTGTTTTTT. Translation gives CASSRQGLGEKLFF.

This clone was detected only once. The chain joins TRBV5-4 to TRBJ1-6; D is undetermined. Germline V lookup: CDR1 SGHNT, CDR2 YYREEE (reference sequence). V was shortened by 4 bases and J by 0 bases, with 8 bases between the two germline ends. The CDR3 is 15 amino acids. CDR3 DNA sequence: TGTGCCAGCAGCAACCTGAGCTCCTATAATTCACCCCTCCACTTT. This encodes CASSNLSSYNSPLHF.

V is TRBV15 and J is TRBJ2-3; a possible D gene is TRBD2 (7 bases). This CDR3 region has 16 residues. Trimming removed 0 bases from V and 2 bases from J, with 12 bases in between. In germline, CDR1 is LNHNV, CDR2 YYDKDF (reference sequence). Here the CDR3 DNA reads TGTGCCACCAGCAGAGAAGGGGGGGGCGTCACAGATACGCAGTATTTT. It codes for CATSREGGGVTDTQYF.